The rows below give T cell receptor beta chains drawn from one sample of a study of blood T cell repertoires in COVID-19. Sequencing used immunoSEQ multiplex PCR; TCRdb keeps in-frame clones, though not all of them. The data hold 95,000 to 110,000 clones, with 65% to 90% observed a single time. Sequencing input: peripheral blood. The receptors stem from a man in his sixties with acute or convalescent COVID-19. CDR3s include the opening cysteine and the closing phenylalanine or tryptophan. A D gene is named only where the DNA matches it firmly. Rows give clone size only sometimes, using once, few, many, or a class for an expanded clone.

V	size	J	D	CDR3	DNA
TRBV7-9	.	TRBJ2-3	.	CASSFNTPSTDTQYF	TGTGCCAGCAGTTTCAACACACCTAGCACAGATACGCAGTATTTT
TRBV19	once	TRBJ2-1	.	CASSIWQGGSYNEQFF	TGTGCCAGTAGTATCTGGCAGGGGGGCTCCTACAATGAGCAGTTCTTC
TRBV4-1	.	TRBJ2-3	.	CASSQQLAFRAGTDTQYF	TGCGCCAGCAGCCAGCAACTGGCATTTCGTGCGGGGACAGATACGCAGTATTTT
TRBV7-9	.	TRBJ2-7	.	CASIGTFSYEQYF	TGTGCCAGCATCGGGACATTCTCCTACGAGCAGTACTTC
TRBV12-3/TRBV12-4	.	TRBJ1-2	.	CASSLSLYGYTF	TGTGCCAGCAGTTTATCCCTCTATGGCTACACCTTC
TRBV9	once	TRBJ2-5	TRBD1	CASSYPSGQGETQYF	TGTGCCAGCAGTTACCCTTCTGGACAGGGGGAGACCCAGTACTTC
TRBV3-1/TRBV3-2	.	TRBJ1-6	TRBD1	CASSDFGQGVYSPLHF	TGTGCCAGCAGCGATTTTGGACAGGGCGTTTATTCACCCCTCCACTTT
TRBV2	.	TRBJ2-2	TRBD2	CASSASGGEIGELFF	TGTGCCAGCAGCGCTAGCGGGGGGGAGATCGGGGAGCTGTTTTTT
TRBV18	.	TRBJ2-7	.	CASSPPSGGKVEQYF	TGTGCCAGCTCACCACCGAGTGGGGGGAAGGTCGAGCAGTACTTC
TRBV21-1	once	TRBJ2-7	.	CASSKVTGFPDEQYF	TGTGCCAGCAGTAAAGTTACAGGGTTTCCCGACGAGCAGTACTTC
TRBV9	.	TRBJ2-7	.	CASTELDRPGDEQYF	TGTGCCAGCACGGAACTCGACAGGCCAGGCGACGAGCAGTACTTC